This is a list of T cell receptor beta chains from one sample in a study of blood T cell repertoires in COVID-19. TCRdb's table, derived via immunoSEQ multiplex PCR, lists solely in-frame clones and lacks some. The sample contains approximately 120,000 clones, 85% to 90% of which appear only once. Material: peripheral blood. All receptors derive from a man aged 50-60 years with acute or convalescent COVID-19. Both conserved end residues are part of each CDR3. The D gene is left open where the match is weak. The size entry is marked missing in some rows and otherwise reads once, few, many or a size class.

J gene,clone size,D gene,V gene,CDR3 DNA,CDR3 protein
TRBJ2-7,.,.,TRBV1,TGCACCAGAAGCGCGGGACAGGGGCGCGGCGAGCAGTACTTC,CTRSAGQGRGEQYF
TRBJ1-1,few,.,TRBV10-1,TGCGCCAGCAGTGAGTACGGCGGGGAGTCTGAAGCTTTCTTT,CASSEYGGESEAFF
TRBJ1-1,.,.,TRBV11-2,TGTGCCAGCAGCTTAGAAATACAGTCAGAAGCTTTCTTT,CASSLEIQSEAFF
TRBJ1-6,.,TRBD1,TRBV30,TGTGCCTGGAGTCCAGGACAGGGGGTGGGTAATTCACCCCTCCACTTT,CAWSPGQGVGNSPLHF
TRBJ1-1,.,.,TRBV7-2,TGTGCCAGCAGCATTGCCGGGACAGAAGCTTTCTTT,CASSIAGTEAFF
TRBJ1-2,.,.,TRBV6-2/TRBV6-3,TGTGCCAGCAGTTACTCGAGAGGTGGCTACACCTTC,CASSYSRGGYTF
TRBJ1-2,once,TRBD1,TRBV24-1,TGTGCCACCAGTGGACGGGACAGGAGTAGCTACACCTTC,CATSGRDRSSYTF
TRBJ2-2,.,TRBD2,TRBV10-2,TGCGCCAGCAGTGAGAGGCTAGCGGGAGTAGGGACCGGGGAGCTGTTTTTT,CASSERLAGVGTGELFF
TRBJ2-7,.,.,TRBV20-1,TGCAGTGCTAGGGGCGACAGGGAGCAGTACTTC,CSARGDREQYF
TRBJ1-1,.,.,TRBV2,TGTGCCAGCAGGGCTATCACCTCGGGACTCCTGAACACTGAAGCTTTCTTT,CASRAITSGLLNTEAFF
TRBJ1-6,.,.,TRBV2,TGTGCCAGCAGTAGACTTAATTCACCCCTCCACTTT,CASSRLNSPLHF
TRBJ1-2,.,.,TRBV3-1/TRBV3-2,TGTGCCAGCAGCTCCGGATCCGGGATTACGAACTATGGCTACACCTTC,CASSSGSGITNYGYTF
TRBJ1-1,.,.,TRBV3-1/TRBV3-2,TGTGCCAGCAACAACAGACAGAACACTGAAGCTTTCTTT,CASNNRQNTEAFF
TRBJ1-1,.,TRBD1,TRBV6-5,TGTGCCAGCAGATTGGGACAGGGGGTTACAACTGAAGCTTTCTTT,CASRLGQGVTTEAFF
TRBJ1-1,.,TRBD1,TRBV5-1,TGCGCCAGCAGCGCAGCAAGACAGGGCCGGAACACTGAAGCTTTCTTT,CASSAARQGRNTEAFF
TRBJ2-7,.,.,TRBV21-1,TGTGCCAGCAGCAAAGAGGGACTAGCGGGGAACTCCTACGAGCAGTACTTC,CASSKEGLAGNSYEQYF
TRBJ2-5,.,TRBD1,TRBV7-2,TGTGCCAGCAGCTTAGAGACAGGGGAAGGGGAGACCCAGTACTTC,CASSLETGEGETQYF
TRBJ1-2,.,.,TRBV19,TGTGCCAGACCGACAGGAGCTAACTATGGCTACACCTTC,CARPTGANYGYTF
TRBJ1-2,.,.,TRBV12-5,TGTGCTAGTGGGGAGGCCGGACGTTATGGCTACACCTTC,CASGEAGRYGYTF
TRBJ1-1,.,.,TRBV14,TGTGCCAGCAGCCCTCTGAACAGGGACACTGAAGCTTTCTTT,CASSPLNRDTEAFF
TRBJ1-1,.,.,TRBV6-6,TGTGCCAGCAGTTACGCAGGGAACACTGAAGCTTTCTTT,CASSYAGNTEAFF
TRBJ2-3,.,TRBD2,TRBV28,TGTGCCAGCAGTTTATGGGATCTAGCGGGAGGGCCAGATACGCAGTATTTT,CASSLWDLAGGPDTQYF
TRBJ2-4,.,TRBD2,TRBV7-9,TGTGCCAGCACCCTCGGACTAGCGGGAGGGCCAGGGAACATTCAGTACTTC,CASTLGLAGGPGNIQYF
TRBJ1-4,.,.,TRBV15,TGTGCCACCAGCAGAGGCCGGGGGTCTATGGGTAATGAAAAACTGTTTTTT,CATSRGRGSMGNEKLFF
TRBJ2-7,.,.,TRBV15,TGTGCCACCAGCAGAGATCGGGCAGGGTTAGGGCTAAGCTCCTACGAGCAGTACTTC,CATSRDRAGLGLSSYEQYF
TRBJ2-1,.,TRBD1,TRBV11-3,TGTGCCAGCAGCTTACGACAGGGTTACAATGAGCAGTTCTTC,CASSLRQGYNEQFF
TRBJ2-7,.,TRBD1,TRBV6-6,TGTGCCAGCAGTTACTCACCGGGACAGCCCTACTTC,CASSYSPGQPYF
TRBJ2-1,once,.,TRBV11-2,TGTGCCAGCAGCTTAGTGGGGCAGGGGGGAAATGAGCAGTTCTTC,CASSLVGQGGNEQFF
TRBJ1-5,.,TRBD1,TRBV2,TGTGCCAGCAGTCGAACACCGGGGGGGACAGGGGGCCAGCCCCAGCATTTT,CASSRTPGGTGGQPQHF
TRBJ2-5,.,TRBD1,TRBV5-1,TGCGCCAGCAGCTCCCGGGACAGGGATTCCCGAGAGACCCAGTACTTC,CASSSRDRDSRETQYF
TRBJ2-6,.,.,TRBV3-1/TRBV3-2,TGTGCCAGCAGCCGGGGGGTAATCCCCACTTCTGGGGCCAACGTCCTGACTTTC,CASSRGVIPTSGANVLTF
TRBJ2-5,.,.,TRBV14,TGTGCCAGCAGCCAAGATCGGGGGAAACAAGAGACCCAGTACTTC,CASSQDRGKQETQYF
TRBJ2-7,.,.,TRBV10-1,TGCGCCAGCAGTGACCCCCAGGGTCGGCAGTACTTC,CASSDPQGRQYF
TRBJ2-5,.,TRBD1,TRBV30,TGTGCCTGGGCCCCCTGGACAGGGGTGGGAGAGACCCAGTACTTC,CAWAPWTGVGETQYF
TRBJ1-2,.,TRBD1,TRBV25-1,TGTGCCAGCAGACAGGGGGCTAATGGCTACACCTTC,CASRQGANGYTF
TRBJ2-6,.,.,TRBV18,TGTGCCAGCTCACCGGTTCTGGCCTCTGGGGCCAACGTCCTGACTTTC,CASSPVLASGANVLTF
TRBJ2-6,.,.,TRBV12-2,TGTGCAAGTCGCCGGGGAACCGGGGCCAACGTCCTGACTTTC,CASRRGTGANVLTF
TRBJ2-5,.,TRBD2,TRBV11-3,TGTGCCAGCAGCTTACCCGGGACTAGCGGGAGGACGGAGACCCAGTACTTC,CASSLPGTSGRTETQYF
TRBJ2-2,.,TRBD1,TRBV5-1,TGCGCCAGCAGCTTTCAGGGGGACGGGGAGCTGTTTTTT,CASSFQGDGELFF
TRBJ2-5,.,.,TRBV11-2,TGTGCCAGCAGCCATCGCTGGGGGGACCAAGAGACCCAGTACTTC,CASSHRWGDQETQYF
TRBJ2-3,.,TRBD2,TRBV19,TGTGCCAGTTCTCACATAGCGGGAGCTTCGTCAGATACGCAGTATTTT,CASSHIAGASSDTQYF
TRBJ2-1,.,.,TRBV11-2,TGTGCCAGCAGCGCCGGGACTAGGGGGCACAATGAGCAGTTCTTC,CASSAGTRGHNEQFF
TRBJ2-1,.,TRBD2,TRBV10-3,TGTGCCATCAGCGGGACTAGCTCCGTGAATGAGCAGTTCTTC,CAISGTSSVNEQFF
TRBJ1-1,.,TRBD1,TRBV2,TGTGCCAGCAGGACCCGGGACAGGGAGACTGAAGCTTTCTTT,CASRTRDRETEAFF
TRBJ2-7,.,TRBD2,TRBV2,TGTGCCAGCAGGCCTTTGGGGGGAGGGGCAGGAGAGCAGTACTTC,CASRPLGGGAGEQYF
TRBJ1-1,.,.,TRBV27,TGTGCCAGCAGTTTATCTTCCTACAGGAGCACTGAAGCTTTCTTT,CASSLSSYRSTEAFF
TRBJ1-6,once,.,TRBV6-5,TGTGCCAGCATACTGGGGAGCTCCTATAATTCACCCCTCCACTTT,CASILGSSYNSPLHF
TRBJ2-1,.,TRBD2,TRBV4-3,TGCGCCAGCAGCCAATCGACTAGCGGATACAATGAGCAGTTCTTC,CASSQSTSGYNEQFF
TRBJ2-7,.,.,TRBV11-2,TGTGCCAGCAGCCGACAAATGGCAGCCTACGAGCAGTACTTC,CASSRQMAAYEQYF
TRBJ2-1,.,TRBD2,TRBV7-8,TGTGCCAGCAGCTTAAAGAGGCGGCTAGCGGGAACCTACAATGAGCAGTTCTTC,CASSLKRRLAGTYNEQFF
TRBJ2-7,.,.,TRBV7-2,TGTGCCAGCAGTTTTAGACAGGCTCCCAGCGAGCAGTACTTC,CASSFRQAPSEQYF
TRBJ2-7,.,.,TRBV4-3,TGCGCCAGCAGCCAAGATGGAGGTGGTGGCGAGCAGTACTTC,CASSQDGGGGEQYF
TRBJ2-1,.,.,TRBV9,TGTGCCAGCACCCCGGGTAGCGGTGGTGAGCAGTTCTTC,CASTPGSGGEQFF